A single sample gave rise to the 20 T cell receptor beta chains below, sequenced in a study of T cells in Graves' hyperthyroidism and ophthalmopathy (dated by TCRdb to between 2019 and 2020). The method was multiplex PCR. Sequenced on an Illumina HiSeq 2000. TCR beta CDR3 regions were amplified from RNA transcripts. The TCR CDR3 was subjected to a first round of RT-PCR using the HTBI primer set and the Qiagen OneStep RT-PCR kit. TCRdb applied fastp at Q25 and MiXCR to the public reads, then kept only in-frame beta chains. Each entry is one CDR3 protein sequence, shown with its most common DNA and genes. The sample yields more than 500,000 distinct CDR3 sequences; about 45% were counted once. Of the sample, around 20% falls within the top ten clones. Sequencing used peripheral blood or thyroid tissue (not recorded which). These receptor sequences come from an adult woman with Graves' disease, either hyperthyroidism or ophthalmopathy (not recorded which).

The chain recombines TRBV7-2 with TRBJ1-2; tentative D call: TRBD1 (5 bases). Per the germline V gene, CDR1 is SGHTA and CDR2 is FQGNSA. This CDR3 is built from 12 residues. Trimming left V 5 bases short and J 8 bases short, with 12 bases between. This CDR3 reads CASSPKGIGYTF. CDR3 sequence (DNA): TGTGCCAGCAGCCCAAAGGGGATAGGCTACACCTTC.

The rearrangement uses TRBV20-1 and TRBJ1-5; D unresolved. Trimming pared 6 bases from V and 11 bases from J, leaving 14 bases between. Germline V CDR1 and CDR2: DFQATT, SNEGSKA (reference sequence). This CDR3 spans 11 amino acids. The DNA for the CDR3 is TGCAGTGCCAACCTCGCGAGGGCCCAGCATTTT. Its protein is CSANLARAQHF.

This clonotype occurred a few times. A much more abundant neighbour one base away suggests this may be a read error. The chain links TRBV4-1 to TRBJ2-7; D unresolved. This CDR3 is 13 amino acids long. In germline, CDR1 is MGHRA, CDR2 YSYEKL. CDR3 nucleotides: TGCGCCAGCAGCCAAGTTATGGATCGTGAGCACTACTTC. It yields the protein CASSQVMDREHYF.

This sequence joins TRBV24-1 and TRBJ1-5, with D tentatively TRBD1 (5 bases). Trimming took 4 bases from V and 6 from J, leaving 15 bases between them. CDR3 length: 15 amino acids. Per germline, CDR1 KGHDR and CDR2 SFDVKD. Written as DNA, the CDR3 is TGTGCCACCAGTGACGCCGGGGGGGGAGCTCAGCCCCAGCATTTT. Translation: CATSDAGGGAQPQHF.

The V gene is TRBV15, the J gene TRBJ1-1; possible D gene TRBD1, 6 bases. The CDR3 contains 14 residues. Germline loops: CDR1 LNHNV, CDR2 YYDKDF (reference sequence). V shed 1 base and J shed 2 bases, with 8 bases lying between them. The DNA of the CDR3 is TGTGCCACCAGCAGAGCTGGGGGCAACACTGAAGCTTTCTTT. It yields the protein CATSRAGGNTEAFF.

Concerning this clonotype: A much larger clone lies one base from this, so it may be a read error. This rearrangement joins TRBV5-1 to TRBJ2-2; TRBD2 matches at 8 bases. Germline CDR1 SGHRS, CDR2 YFSETQ. There are 17 residues in the CDR3. Trimming took 0 bases from V and 6 from J; bases not matched to a gene: 10. The chain's CDR3 is CASSLGPSGFDAGELFF. CDR3 bases: TGCGCCAGCAGCTTGGGGCCTAGCGGGTTTGACGCCGGGGAGCTGTTTTTT.

The chain has TRBV15 and TRBJ2-7; perhaps TRBD2 as D (5 bases). V was trimmed by 4 bases and J by 5 bases, leaving 12 bases between them. The CDR3 is 13 amino acids. Germline CDR1 reads LNHNV; CDR2 reads YYDKDF (reference sequence). Here the CDR3 reads CATSKEVGNEQYF. The DNA for the CDR3 is TGTGCCACCAGCAAGGAGGTTGGAAACGAGCAGTACTTC.

This clonotype turned up a few times. The chain joins TRBV7-6 to TRBJ1-3; the D is unclear. V dropped 4 bases and J dropped 9 bases, with 7 bases sitting between them. Per the germline V gene, CDR1 is SGHVS and CDR2 is FNYEAQ. The CDR3 length is 11 residues. Here the CDR3 reads CASSSGPTIYF. The CDR3 coding sequence is TGTGCCAGCAGCTCGGGTCCCACCATATATTTT.

This chain links TRBV19 with TRBJ1-5; 10 bases are a match to TRBD1. The V segment lost 2 bases and the J segment 5 bases; nucleotides outside the gene matches: 6. The CDR3 runs to 16 residues. CDR1 is LNHDA, CDR2 SQIVND, per germline (reference sequence). CDR3 region: CASSITGQGRDQPQHF. The DNA of the CDR3 is TGTGCCAGTAGTATAACGGGACAGGGGCGAGATCAGCCCCAGCATTTT.

This clonotype was observed at least ten times. The chain couples TRBV10-1 to TRBJ1-1; D ambiguous. Trimming stripped 2 bases from V and 1 base from J, with 5 bases between. Germline loops: CDR1 WNHNN, CDR2 SYGVQD (reference sequence). CDR3 length: 13 amino acids. The CDR3 loop reads CASSELRNTEAFF. The CDR3 DNA reads as TGCGCCAGCAGTGAGCTACGGAACACTGAAGCTTTCTTT.

The J gene is TRBJ2-2, the V gene TRBV12-3 or TRBV12-4; 9 bases fit TRBD2. The trim removed 5 bases at V and 7 bases at J, leaving 14 bases unmatched. The CDR3 length is 17 residues. CDR3 protein: CASSDSRGGPLVGELFF. The CDR3 DNA follows: TGTGCCAGCAGTGACTCGCGGGGGGGCCCCCTTGTCGGGGAGCTGTTTTTT.

The rearrangement uses TRBV19 and TRBJ2-6; D could derive from TRBD1 or TRBD2 (5 bases each). V was pared by 3 bases and J by 0 bases, with 12 bases between. This CDR3 region has 17 residues. Germline V CDR1 and CDR2: LNHDA, SQIVND (reference sequence). This CDR3 is CASSMWGRHSGANVLTF. The CDR3 nucleotides are TGTGCCAGTAGTATGTGGGGACGGCACTCTGGGGCCAACGTCCTGACTTTC.

J is TRBJ2-7 and V is TRBV29-1; TRBD2 aligns across 10 bases. V shed 6 bases, J shed 4 bases, and the junction held 9 bases outside the gene matches. The CDR3 runs 14 residues. Germline loops: CDR1 SQVTM, CDR2 ANQGSEA. The CDR3 DNA follows: TGCAGCGTCGTAGCGGGAGGCCTACCTTACGAGCAGTACTTC. Translation gives CSVVAGGLPYEQYF.

The chain's CDR3 is CATSRVEGLGNQPQHF. The CDR3 coding sequence is TGTGCCACCAGCAGAGTTGAGGGGTTGGGCAATCAGCCCCAGCATTTT. The chain has TRBV15 and TRBJ1-5, with a weak D call TRBD1 (5 bases). CDR3 length equals 16 residues. The V end lost 1 base, the J end lost 2 bases, and 12 bases lay between the germline ends. Germline CDR1 and CDR2: LNHNV and YYDKDF (reference sequence).

The chain joins TRBV2 to TRBJ2-2, with a tentative D call TRBD1 (6 bases). The CDR3 loop spans 15 amino acids. Germline V CDR1 and CDR2: SNHLY, FYNNEI. V was trimmed by 4 bases and J by 5 bases, leaving 14 bases between them. DNA of the CDR3: TGTGCCAGCAGTGCGGACAGTTCACGGACCGGGGAGCTGTTTTTT. The encoded protein is CASSADSSRTGELFF.

This clonotype was counted at least ten times. This chain joins TRBV7-9 and TRBJ2-2; D gene ambiguous. CDR1 is SEHNR, CDR2 FQNEAQ, per germline (reference sequence). V was shortened by 5 bases and J by 3 bases, with 10 bases between the two germline ends. CDR3 length: 14 amino acids. The CDR3 nucleotides are TGTGCCAGCAGCCGCGTCTCTGACACCGGGGAGCTGTTTTTT. Translated: CASSRVSDTGELFF.

In its sample, this clonotype was seen many times. The chain combines TRBV5-1 with TRBJ2-2, with a weak D call TRBD1 (6 bases). With 7 bases removed from V and 0 bases from J, the gap between germline ends came to 7 bases. The germline gives CDR1 SGHRS, CDR2 YFSETQ. The CDR3 extends over 13 amino acids. The CDR3 sequence: CASGQSNTGELFF. The CDR3, as DNA: TGCGCCAGCGGACAGTCGAACACCGGGGAGCTGTTTTTT.

This clonotype was detected ten times or more. The chain joins TRBV2 to TRBJ2-7, with TRBD1 identical over 7 bases. The CDR3 extends over 14 amino acids. Unmatched junction bases numbered 8, after V lost 7 bases and J lost 2 bases. Germline V gene sequence: CDR1 SNHLY, CDR2 FYNNEI. CDR3 DNA sequence: TGTGCCAGCACCTACCGGGACAGAGCCTACGAGCAGTACTTC. It encodes CASTYRDRAYEQYF. The variable domain in full, completed from reference TRBV2 and TRBJ2-7, reads EPEVTQTPSHQVTQMGQEVILRCVPISNHLYFYWYRQILGQKVEFLVSFYNNEISEKSEIFDDQFSVERPDGSNFTLKIRSTKLEDSAMYFCASTYRDRAYEQYFGPGTRLTVT.

The CDR3 DNA reads as TGTGCCAGCAGCTTAAAAGCGGGAGGAAGGGTCACCGGGGAGCTGTTTTTT. Residues: CASSLKAGGRVTGELFF. The V and J genes are TRBV7-9 and TRBJ2-2; 9 bases align to TRBD2. Germline-derived CDR1 and CDR2 are SEHNR and FQNEAQ (reference sequence). V was pared by 2 bases and J by 4 bases, with 8 bases of the junction left unmatched. The length of the CDR3 is 17 residues.

The rearrangement links TRBV15 to TRBJ1-3; maybe TRBD1 (5 bases). V lost 3 bases and J 4 bases, leaving 10 bases between the germline ends. Germline lookup yields CDR1 LNHNV and CDR2 YYDKDF (reference sequence). The CDR3 has 14 residues. CDR3 in amino acids: CATSSVTGGNTIYF. The CDR3 nucleotides read TGTGCCACCAGCAGCGTAACAGGAGGAAACACCATATATTTT.